The 24 T cell receptor beta chains below come from one sample, sequenced in a study of cytomegalovirus exposure and HLA in healthy donors. Primers for the PCR totalled 60 Vbeta and 13 Jbeta. Repertoires were generated with immunoSEQ multiplex PCR, while TCRdb's copy carries only in-frame clones and drops some. The sample lists around 160,000 clones, roughly 72% seen once, with more than 0.8% in the top ten. Input material: PBMCs. The receptor source for this set is a woman in her 40s in good health and CMV-seronegative.

The gene calls are TRBV6-6 and TRBJ1-2; 8 bases align to TRBD1. The CDR3 is 14 amino acids. J gave up 2 bases and V 5 bases, and 4 bases lay outside the gene matches. Germline V gene data show CDR1 as MNHNY and CDR2 as SVGAGI (reference sequence). CDR3 protein: CASSTGQANYGYTF. The CDR3 region has the DNA TGTGCCAGCAGTACGGGACAGGCAAACTATGGCTACACCTTC.

The V and J genes are TRBV6-5 and TRBJ1-5; 8 bases fit TRBD1. After removal of 4 bases from V and 5 bases from J, the junction contained 4 bases not matched to a gene. Germline-derived CDR1 and CDR2 are MNHEY and SVGAGI. This CDR3 is built from 14 residues. The CDR3 protein is CASSSGGNDQPQHF. The CDR3 coding sequence is TGTGCCAGCAGTTCAGGGGGCAATGATCAGCCCCAGCATTTT.

This clone has a single count. This rearrangement joins TRBV6-1 to TRBJ1-6; perhaps TRBD1 as D (6 bases). This CDR3 spans 14 amino acids. V gave up 6 bases and J gave up 7 bases, with 13 bases separating them. Germline V gene sequence: CDR1 MNHNS, CDR2 SASEGT. CDR3 coding DNA: TGTGCCAGCAGCGCCCAGGGGTGGAATTCACCCCTCCACTTT. It translates to CASSAQGWNSPLHF.

The chain recombines TRBV2 with TRBJ1-5; D possibly corresponds to TRBD1 (5 bases). The germline V and J ends were trimmed by 2 bases and 3 bases, with 8 bases remaining between them. Germline V gene data show CDR1 as SNHLY and CDR2 as FYNNEI. The CDR3 totals 14 residues. The CDR3 region is CASSETGVNQPQHF. The CDR3, as DNA: TGTGCCAGCAGTGAAACGGGGGTCAATCAGCCCCAGCATTTT.

The chain is built from TRBV6-5 and TRBJ2-7, with D unclear. The CDR3 spans 14 residues. Germline lookup yields CDR1 MNHEY and CDR2 SVGAGI. V dropped 3 bases and J dropped 4 bases, with 13 bases sitting between them. The CDR3 spells CASSYNGFSYEQYF. CDR3 nucleotide sequence: TGTGCCAGCAGTTATAACGGGTTCTCTTACGAGCAGTACTTC.

The chain couples TRBV7-9 to TRBJ2-1, with D possibly being TRBD2 (6 bases). Germline CDR1 and CDR2: SEHNR and FQNEAQ (reference sequence). V was shortened by 3 bases and J by 3 bases, with 6 bases between the two germline ends. The CDR3 consists of 13 residues. CDR3 sequence: CASSFSGYNEQFF. The CDR3 nucleotides read TGTGCCAGCAGCTTTAGCGGCTACAATGAGCAGTTCTTC.

This sequence joins TRBV19 and TRBJ1-1; possible D gene TRBD1, 5 bases. The V gene lost 8 bases and the J gene lost 5 bases, with 15 bases spanning the gap. This CDR3 contains 13 residues. The germline CDR1 and CDR2 sequences are LNHDA and SQIVND (reference sequence). The DNA for the CDR3 is TGTGCCAGTCTCCCGGGGGGTCGTACTGAAGCTTTCTTT. It is translated as CASLPGGRTEAFF.

The rearrangement uses TRBV7-8 and TRBJ1-1; 7 bases are shared with TRBD1. Germline V gene data show CDR1 as SGHVS and CDR2 as FQNEAQ. The CDR3 contains 14 residues. Unmatched junction bases numbered 6, after V lost 1 base and J lost 7 bases. CDR3 nucleotide sequence: TGTGCCAGCAGCTTAGTCAGGGGGGACTTTGAAGCTTTCTTT. It yields the protein CASSLVRGDFEAFF.

The chain links TRBV28 to TRBJ2-7; maybe TRBD2 (5 bases). The germline CDR1 and CDR2 sequences are MDHEN and SYDVKM. This CDR3 has 15 residues. V lost 2 bases, J lost 0 bases, and 11 bases lay in between. CDR3 protein: CASSLVAIGSYEQYF. The CDR3 bases are TGTGCCAGCAGTTTAGTAGCGATCGGCTCCTACGAGCAGTACTTC.

The V and J genes are TRBV7-9 and TRBJ2-1, with D perhaps matching TRBD1 (6 bases). Trimming left V 5 bases short and J 5 bases short, with 16 bases between. CDR3 length equals 15 residues. The germline V gene has CDR1 SEHNR and CDR2 FQNEAQ (reference sequence). CDR3 nucleotide sequence: TGTGCCAGCAGCCCAGGGGACGATTGGGACAATGAGCAGTTCTTC. This sequence encodes CASSPGDDWDNEQFF.

This chain links TRBV27 with TRBJ1-5; TRBD1 agrees at 7 bases. CDR1 MNHEY and CDR2 SMNVEV come from the germline V gene (reference sequence). Unmatched junction bases numbered 11, after V lost 6 bases and J lost 6 bases. The CDR3 has 15 amino acids. The CDR3 reads CASRGNRGDGQPQHF. In DNA form, the CDR3 reads TGTGCCAGCAGGGGGAACAGGGGAGACGGTCAGCCCCAGCATTTT.

J is TRBJ2-3 and V is TRBV5-6; no clear D. In germline, CDR1 is SGHDT, CDR2 YYEEEE. V was trimmed by 0 bases and J by 4 bases, leaving 6 bases between them. This CDR3 region has 13 residues. The CDR3 spells CASSLVDSDTQYF. CDR3 DNA sequence: TGTGCCAGCAGCTTGGTAGATTCAGATACGCAGTATTTT. Looking up the rest from reference TRBV5-6 and TRBJ2-3 gives the full variable domain: DAGVTQSPTHLIKTRGQQVTLRCSPKSGHDTVSWYQQALGQGPQFIFQYYEEEERQRGNFPDRFSGHQFPNYSSELNVNALLLGDSALYLCASSLVDSDTQYFGPGTRLTVL.

V usage is TRBV19 and J usage is TRBJ2-5; TRBD2 agrees at 10 bases. The CDR3 totals 17 residues. From germline, CDR1 is LNHDA and CDR2 SQIVND (reference sequence). J gave up 0 bases and V 4 bases, and 8 bases lay outside the gene matches. The CDR3 DNA reads TGTGCCAGTAGTACGTTTTGGACTAGCGGACACCAAGAGACCCAGTACTTC. Translation gives CASSTFWTSGHQETQYF.

The chain's CDR3 is CSVYRGGNTGELFF. CDR3 DNA: TGCAGCGTTTACAGGGGAGGGAACACCGGGGAGCTGTTTTTT. The rearrangement uses TRBV29-1 and TRBJ2-2; D may be TRBD1 (7 bases). The CDR3 contains 14 residues. The V gene's germline CDR1 is SQVTM and CDR2 ANQGSEA. The V gene lost 5 bases and the J gene lost 1 base, with 11 bases spanning the gap.

This chain connects TRBV2 to TRBJ2-1; 8 positions agree with TRBD2. CDR1 and CDR2 from the germline V gene are SNHLY and FYNNEI. V lost 3 bases and J lost 2; bases outside the gene matches: 3. This CDR3 is 15 amino acids long. CDR3 bases: TGTGCCAGCAGTGAGACTAGCGTCCCCTACAATGAGCAGTTCTTC. It codes for CASSETSVPYNEQFF. Looking up the rest from reference TRBV2 and TRBJ2-1 gives the full variable domain: EPEVTQTPSHQVTQMGQEVILRCVPISNHLYFYWYRQILGQKVEFLVSFYNNEISEKSEIFDDQFSVERPDGSNFTLKIRSTKLEDSAMYFCASSETSVPYNEQFFGPGTRLTVL.

The sample holds a few counts of this clone. The chain uses TRBV7-9 and TRBJ1-3, with 9 positions matching TRBD1. V lost 5 bases and J lost 2; bases outside the gene matches: 10. The germline V gene has CDR1 SEHNR and CDR2 FQNEAQ (reference sequence). The CDR3 has 17 amino acids. This CDR3 is CASSQDPTGGPGNTIYF. In DNA, the CDR3 is TGTGCCAGCAGCCAGGATCCTACAGGGGGCCCTGGAAACACCATATATTTT. Supplemented by reference TRBV7-9 and TRBJ1-3, the full variable domain reads DTGVSQNPRHKITKRGQNVTFRCDPISEHNRLYWYRQTLGQGPEFLTYFQNEAQLEKSRLLSDRFSAERPKGSFSTLEIQRTEQGDSAMYLCASSQDPTGGPGNTIYFGEGSWLTVV.

V usage is TRBV7-8 and J usage is TRBJ2-1; 9 bases align to TRBD2. Germline values: CDR1 SGHVS, CDR2 FQNEAQ. CDR3 length equals 14 residues. J gave up 5 bases and V 7 bases, and 6 bases lay outside the gene matches. The CDR3 loop reads CASNRLAADNEQFF. Written as DNA, the CDR3 is TGTGCCAGCAACAGACTAGCGGCCGACAATGAGCAGTTCTTC.

This clone was recorded only once. This CDR3 is also generated by other DNA sequences in the sample. This chain connects TRBV5-8 to TRBJ1-2; perhaps TRBD1 as D (6 bases). V lost 4 bases to trimming and J lost 4 bases, with 14 bases between them. Germline CDR1 reads SGHTS; CDR2 reads YDEGEE. CDR3 length: 14 residues. The CDR3 region has the DNA TGTGCCAGCAGCCAGACAGGACCCTTCTATGGCTACACCTTC. Protein product: CASSQTGPFYGYTF. The full variable domain, completed using reference TRBV5-8 and TRBJ1-2, is EAGVTQSPTHLIKTRGQQATLRCSPISGHTSVYWYQQALGLGLQFLLWYDEGEERNRGNFPPRFSGRQFPNYSSELNVNALELEDSALYLCASSQTGPFYGYTFGSGTRLTVV.

This clone was counted between two and nine times. This chain joins TRBV6-1 and TRBJ2-4, with TRBD1 matching over 7 bases. The length of the CDR3 is 13 residues. Looked up from germline, CDR1 is MNHNS and CDR2 is SASEGT. Trimming removed 8 bases from V and 5 bases from J; junction bases left unmatched: 6. DNA for the CDR3: TGTGCCAGCCGCAACAGGGGCCAAAACATTCAGTACTTC. This encodes CASRNRGQNIQYF.

This clone showed up just a few times. The chain links TRBV30 to TRBJ1-5; a possible D gene is TRBD1 (5 bases). CDR3 size: 14 residues. CDR1 and CDR2 from the germline V gene are GTSNPN and SVGIG (reference sequence). V was trimmed by 2 bases and J by 0 bases, leaving 8 bases between them. The CDR3: CAWSRGISNQPQHF. CDR3 in DNA: TGTGCCTGGAGTAGGGGAATTAGCAATCAGCCCCAGCATTTT.

V and J are TRBV11-3 and TRBJ1-2; TRBD1 aligns across 7 bases. The ends lost 11 bases at V and 4 bases at J; junction bases unmatched: 10. From germline, CDR1 is SGHNT and CDR2 YENEEA. The CDR3 has 13 amino acids. CDR3 in amino acids: CADREVLVYGYTF. The CDR3 nucleotides read TGTGCCGACAGGGAGGTGTTAGTCTATGGCTACACCTTC.

The chain links TRBV14 to TRBJ2-5; 14 bases match TRBD2. The CDR3 has 17 amino acids. V trimming: 0 bases; J trimming: 5 bases; junction bases outside the gene matches: 5. Germline V gene sequence: CDR1 SGHDN, CDR2 FVKESK. The CDR3 reads CASSQDLGLAGDETQYF. CDR3 DNA sequence: TGTGCCAGCAGCCAAGACCTGGGACTAGCGGGAGACGAGACCCAGTACTTC. The full variable domain, in which reference TRBV14 and TRBJ2-5 provide the parts outside the CDR3, is EAGVTQFPSHSVIEKGQTVTLRCDPISGHDNLYWYRRVMGKEIKFLLHFVKESKQDESGMPNNRFLAERTGGTYSTLKVQPAELEDSGVYFCASSQDLGLAGDETQYFGPGTRLLVL.

This clone showed up just once. The chain recombines TRBV6-1 with TRBJ2-7; TRBD2 matches at 12 bases. The CDR3 length is 18 residues. The V and J ends lost 3 bases and 1 base, in that order; junction bases with no gene match: 10. Germline CDR1 MNHNS, CDR2 SASEGT. The CDR3 nucleotides are TGTGCCAGCAGTGAGGGGCTAGCGGGAGGGCCCAGGTCCTACGAGCAGTACTTC. Residues: CASSEGLAGGPRSYEQYF.

V usage is TRBV7-9 and J usage is TRBJ1-2, with D uncertain. This CDR3 comprises 14 residues. Germline CDR1 SEHNR, CDR2 FQNEAQ (reference sequence). The V end was cut by 4 bases, the J end by 6 bases, with 15 bases between. CDR3 nucleotides: TGTGCCAGCAGCTCCCACCCAAACGGGGATGGCTACACCTTC. Encoded protein: CASSSHPNGDGYTF.